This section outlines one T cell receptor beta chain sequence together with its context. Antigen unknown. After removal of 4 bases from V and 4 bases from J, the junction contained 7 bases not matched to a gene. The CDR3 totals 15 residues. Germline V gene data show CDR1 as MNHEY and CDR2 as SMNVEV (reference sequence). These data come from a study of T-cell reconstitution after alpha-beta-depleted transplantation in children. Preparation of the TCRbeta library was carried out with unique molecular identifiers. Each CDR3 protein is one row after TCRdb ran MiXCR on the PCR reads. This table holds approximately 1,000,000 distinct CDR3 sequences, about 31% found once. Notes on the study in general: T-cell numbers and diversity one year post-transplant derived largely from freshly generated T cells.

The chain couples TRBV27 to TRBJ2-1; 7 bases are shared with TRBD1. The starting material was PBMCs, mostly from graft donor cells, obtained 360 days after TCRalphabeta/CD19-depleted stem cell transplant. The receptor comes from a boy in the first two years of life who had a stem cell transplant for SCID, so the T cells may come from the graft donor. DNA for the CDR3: TGTGCCAGCAGTTGGACAGGTCAAATTTACAATGAGCAGTTCTTC. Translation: CASSWTGQIYNEQFF.